This T cell receptor beta chain was identified during a study of cytotoxic CD8 clonotypes in ibrutinib-treated CLL (dated by TCRdb to the early 2020s). Background on the whole study: The cohort had about a dozen relapsed/refractory and 15 treatment-naive patients; 17 to 18 were IGHV unmutated. Partial responses were observed in about 25 patients and complete responses in 2; after a median follow-up of around 68 months, remission was maintained in 14 patients and progression was observed in roughly twelve. Response samples were obtained after a median of 12 months of treatment, with a range of about 6 to 40 months. An average of approximately 260,000 productive templates and 94,082 productive rearrangements was obtained per sample. Longitudinal samples were available for about 30% of the roughly 86 trial participants. Cryopreserved peripheral blood mononuclear cells were collected before treatment, at response, and at either disease progression or sustained remission. Patients were still on ibrutinib when every remission and progressive disease sample was collected. Broader findings and caveats from the paper: At ibrutinib response clonality went up, during sustained remission it held steady, and at progression it dropped back toward baseline. Sampling times were not matched between sustained-remission and progressing patients, and lymph node repertoires were not studied. Public clonotypes were rare and either contracted or stayed stable during treatment, and the rise in clonality at ibrutinib response reflected the expansion of private clonotypes. Baseline clonality was found to be higher than that of age-matched healthy donors and was strongly correlated with circulating CD8+ T-cell counts.

Interpreted using the paper, the time point label stands for: approximately eleven months on ibrutinib. For TCR beta library preparation, approximately 2 micrograms of genomic DNA were isolated from cryopreserved PBMCs. Longitudinal blood samples from CLL patients on ibrutinib monotherapy were analyzed using high-throughput TCR beta sequencing. The patients took part in an open-label, single-center phase 2 trial of ibrutinib monotherapy. About this clone: Its recognized antigen is unknown. The record has no base qualities; no much larger clone is one base away.

The goal of deep resolution MiSeq sequencing was a depth between 1 in 1 million and 1 in 200,000 T cells, and coverage averaged 10x per clonotype. TCR beta libraries were generated with the immunoSEQ hsTCRB Kit. The original methods were these. The data were analyzed with ImmunoSEQ Analyzer and ImmunoSEQ Data Assistant, and V, D and J gene assignments followed IMGT definitions. Clonality, which ranges from 0 to 1, was calculated as one minus the normalized Shannon entropy of productive rearrangement frequencies. Public clonotype analysis was restricted to overrepresented clonotypes comprising at least 0.05% of each patient's repertoire. Some 14 age-matched healthy donor repertoires from immuneACCESS served as clonality controls. TCRdb stores this immuneACCESS table with in-frame sequences only. Part of the clones is absent; in the studies checked, under half of the shortfall reflects unresolved V genes, and no reason is known for the rest. From that table come the V and J calls and clone size; the DNA was used to work out D and trimming. The sample table records about 68,000 clones; 68% of these occur just once. 4.5% to 6% of the sample is taken by the ten largest.

The CDR3 goes from the cysteine to the phenylalanine over 14 residues. Only the CDR3 part of the read is kept: 42 bases, read in frame from the first base. The CDR1 and CDR2 encoded by the germline V gene (reference sequence) are GTSNPN and SVGIG. V is cut by 7 bases and J by 2 bases, and the space between the germline ends is 15 bases. Sequences were derived from PBMCs, sampled after 12 months of ibrutinib treatment. The chain couples TRBV30 to TRBJ1-5; the D gene is perhaps TRBD1, from 6 matching bases. This clonotype was sampled from a human donor with chronic lymphocytic leukemia. The DNA sequence reads TGTGCCTCGACGCAGACAGGTCGCAATCAGCCCCAGCATTTT. It translates to CASTQTGRNQPQHF.